This TCR beta chain was recovered during a study of blood T cell repertoires in COVID-19. Some clones are missing from TCRdb's copy, which holds only in-frame ones; the method was immunoSEQ multiplex PCR. This sample has 250,000 to 300,000 clones, with approximately 90% found just once. CDR1 and CDR2 (germline): MNHEY, SMNVEV (reference sequence). J lost 1 base, V lost 5 bases, and 20 bases had no gene match. CDR3 length: 21 residues. The sequencing input was peripheral blood. This receptor was obtained from a woman in her twenties or thirties who had recovered from COVID-19. The J gene is TRBJ2-1, the V gene TRBV27; TRBD2 aligns across 10 bases. The CDR3 loop is CASSLYASSLDSGGSYNEQFF. The CDR3 coding sequence is TGTGCCAGCAGTCTTTATGCCAGCAGTTTAGATAGCGGGGGGTCCTACAATGAGCAGTTCTTC.